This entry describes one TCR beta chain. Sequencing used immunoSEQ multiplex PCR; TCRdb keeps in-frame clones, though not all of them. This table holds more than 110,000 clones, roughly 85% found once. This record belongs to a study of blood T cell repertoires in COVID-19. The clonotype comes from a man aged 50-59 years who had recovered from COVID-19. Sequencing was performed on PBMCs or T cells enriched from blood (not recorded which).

The chain's CDR3 is CASIQGKGRGIGELFF. The CDR3 bases are TGTGCCAGCATCCAGGGAAAGGGGCGCGGTATCGGGGAGCTGTTTTTT. The chain recombines TRBV5-8 with TRBJ2-2; possibly TRBD1 for D (5 bases). This CDR3 is built from 16 residues. The germline V gene encodes CDR1 SGHTS and CDR2 YDEGEE. With 6 bases removed from V and 7 bases from J, the gap between germline ends came to 22 bases.